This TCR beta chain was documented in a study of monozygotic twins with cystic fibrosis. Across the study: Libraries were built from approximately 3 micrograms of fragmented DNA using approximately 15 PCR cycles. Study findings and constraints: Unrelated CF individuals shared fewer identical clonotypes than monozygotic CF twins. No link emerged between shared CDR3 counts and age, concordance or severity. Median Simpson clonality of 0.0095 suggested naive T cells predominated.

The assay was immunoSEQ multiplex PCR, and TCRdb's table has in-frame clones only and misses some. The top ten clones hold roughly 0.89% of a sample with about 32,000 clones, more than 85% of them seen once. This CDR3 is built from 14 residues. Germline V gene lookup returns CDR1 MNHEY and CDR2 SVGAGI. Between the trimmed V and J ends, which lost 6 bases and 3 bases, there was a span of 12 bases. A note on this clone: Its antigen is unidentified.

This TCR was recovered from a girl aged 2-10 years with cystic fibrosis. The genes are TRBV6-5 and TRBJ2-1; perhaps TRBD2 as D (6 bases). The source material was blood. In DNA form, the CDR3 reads TGTGCCAGCAGATTCGGGGGAAACTACAATGAGCAGTTCTTC. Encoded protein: CASRFGGNYNEQFF.